This passage covers 23 T cell receptor beta chains from one sample sequenced in a study of T cell responses to AZD1222 COVID-19 vaccine. Produced via immunoSEQ multiplex PCR; TCRdb's table is partial and in-frame only. The repertoire consists of about 120,000 clones, with around 89% occurring once and the leading ten covering approximately 6.5%. Here the sequenced sample was peripheral blood, taken 28 days after the second AZD1222 dose. Receptor source: an adult who received the AZD1222 COVID-19 vaccine.

The chain couples TRBV30 to TRBJ1-3; D is unclear. CDR1 is GTSNPN and CDR2 is SVGIG in the germline V gene (reference sequence). With 0 bases removed from V and 3 bases from J, the gap between germline ends came to 15 bases. This CDR3 contains 16 residues. CDR3 sequence: CAWSVSELEGGNTIYF. CDR3 DNA sequence: TGTGCCTGGAGTGTAAGTGAGCTCGAGGGTGGAAACACCATATATTTT.

The V and J genes are TRBV10-2 and TRBJ1-2, with D tentatively TRBD1 (5 bases). CDR3 size: 17 residues. V gave up 1 base and J gave up 2 bases, with 17 bases separating them. Germline V CDR1 and CDR2: WSHSY, SAAADI. The CDR3 protein is CASSEWGRVNPNYGYTF. In DNA form, the CDR3 reads TGCGCCAGCAGTGAGTGGGGCAGGGTTAACCCCAACTATGGCTACACCTTC.

With respect to this clone: The junction differs from germline at one of its ends, possibly a read error. This chain connects TRBV18 to TRBJ2-1; TRBD2 matches 8 bases. This CDR3 region has 14 residues. Looked up from germline, CDR1 is KGHSH and CDR2 is LQKENI. CDR3 in DNA: TGTGCCAGCTCCCCACTAGCGGAGGGTAATGAGCAGTTCTTC. This encodes CASSPLAEGNEQFF.

The rearrangement joins TRBV10-1 to TRBJ2-1; D might be TRBD2 (6 bases). Germline assignment: CDR1 WNHNN and CDR2 SYGVQD (reference sequence). The CDR3 consists of 12 residues. The ends were cut back, 8 bases at V and 9 bases at J, with 14 bases in the middle. Here the CDR3 reads CASGDPGSEQFF. CDR3 in DNA: TGCGCCAGCGGGGACCCCGGGAGTGAGCAGTTCTTC.

The chain is built from TRBV28 and TRBJ2-7, with D perhaps assigned TRBD1 or TRBD2 (6 bases each). V was clipped by 7 bases and J by 2 bases, with 15 bases between them. Per the germline V gene, CDR1 is MDHEN and CDR2 is SYDVKM. The CDR3 extends over 14 amino acids. DNA of the CDR3: TGTGCCAGCACCATTCAAGGGGGGACCTACGAGCAGTACTTC. Translated, it gives CASTIQGGTYEQYF. Supplemented by reference TRBV28 and TRBJ2-7, the full variable domain reads DVKVTQSSRYLVKRTGEKVFLECVQDMDHENMFWYRQDPGLGLRLIYFSYDVKMKEKGDIPEGYSVSREKKERFSLILESASTNQTSMYLCASTIQGGTYEQYFGPGTRLTVT.

The gene calls are TRBV6-1 and TRBJ1-1, with D perhaps TRBD1 (5 bases). The CDR3 is 14 residues long. Germline CDR1 is MNHNS and CDR2 is SASEGT. V shed 2 bases and J shed 4 bases, with 11 bases lying between them. The chain's CDR3 is CASSEKSQGTEAFF. CDR3 sequence (DNA): TGTGCCAGCAGTGAAAAGTCCCAGGGCACTGAAGCTTTCTTT.

The chain uses TRBV7-9 and TRBJ2-3; D call uncertain. V was cut by 0 bases and J by 3 bases, with 4 bases left in between. Germline V gene data show CDR1 as SEHNR and CDR2 as FQNEAQ (reference sequence). This CDR3 is 13 amino acids long. CDR3 in DNA: TGTGCCAGCAGCTTAGCGTGGACAGATACGCAGTATTTT. Amino acids: CASSLAWTDTQYF.

The chain is built from TRBV7-2 and TRBJ2-7; D assignment may be TRBD1 or TRBD2 (6 bases each). This CDR3 region has 13 residues. V shed 5 bases and J shed 5 bases, with 13 bases lying between them. Germline V lookup: CDR1 SGHTA, CDR2 FQGNSA. CDR3 sequence: CASSPWGAHEQYF. In DNA form, the CDR3 reads TGTGCCAGCAGCCCCTGGGGGGCACACGAGCAGTACTTC. The full variable domain, rest sourced from reference TRBV7-2 and TRBJ2-7, is GAGVSQSPSNKVTEKGKDVELRCDPISGHTALYWYRQSLGQGLEFLIYFQGNSAPDKSGLPSDRFSAERTGGSVSTLTIQRTQQEDSAVYLCASSPWGAHEQYFGPGTRLTVT.

The chain is built from TRBV24-1 and TRBJ2-1; 11 bases are a match to TRBD2. CDR3 length equals 18 residues. Germline assignment: CDR1 KGHDR and CDR2 SFDVKD. J was trimmed by 7 bases and V by 3 bases; bases with no gene match: 13. The CDR3 DNA sequence: TGTGCCACCAGTGATAATAGCGGGAGGGCCTCGTATGGGAATGAGCAGTTCTTC. This translates into CATSDNSGRASYGNEQFF.

The chain is built from TRBV5-1 and TRBJ1-2, with D unclear. CDR1 is SGHRS, CDR2 YFSETQ, per germline. CDR3 length equals 18 residues. V lost 0 bases to trimming and J lost 2 bases, with 20 bases between them. CDR3 loop: CASSLDAIVAGRNYGYTF. The CDR3 nucleotides read TGCGCCAGCAGCTTGGACGCTATTGTGGCAGGAAGAAACTATGGCTACACCTTC.

The rearrangement joins TRBV7-2 to TRBJ2-7, with a tentative D call TRBD2 (6 bases). The germline V and J ends were trimmed by 2 bases and 4 bases, with 18 bases remaining between them. Per germline, CDR1 SGHTA and CDR2 FQGNSA. CDR3 size: 16 residues. CDR3 residues: CASSLTPSGVLYEQYF. For the CDR3, the DNA is TGTGCCAGCAGCTTAACTCCATCGGGGGTATTGTACGAGCAGTACTTC.

CDR3 sequence reads: CASSLGETGANHTF. DNA of the CDR3: TGCGCCAGCAGCTTGGGGGAGACAGGGGCGAACCACACCTTC. V gene TRBV5-1 combines with J gene TRBJ1-2, with TRBD1 identical over 8 bases. Germline V gene sequence: CDR1 SGHRS, CDR2 YFSETQ. V lost 0 bases, J lost 12 bases, and 10 bases stayed unmatched. The CDR3 runs to 14 residues.

J is TRBJ2-1 and V is TRBV24-1, with D perhaps given as TRBD1 or TRBD2 (5 bases each). The CDR3 is 15 amino acids. V lost 4 bases to trimming and J lost 9 bases, with 18 bases between them. Germline V gives CDR1 KGHDR, CDR2 SFDVKD. CDR3 sequence (DNA): TGTGCCACCAGTGACCGACAGTCCATGGCGGGTGAGCAGTTCTTC. Residues: CATSDRQSMAGEQFF.

The table lists this clone with a count of one. The chain links TRBV7-6 to TRBJ2-1; TRBD2 agrees at 12 bases. V was clipped by 4 bases and J by 3 bases; unmatched bases: 1. Germline CDR1 is SGHVS and CDR2 is FNYEAQ. This CDR3 contains 15 residues. The CDR3: CASSWTSGDYNEQFF. CDR3 nucleotide sequence: TGTGCCAGCAGCTGGACTAGCGGGGACTACAATGAGCAGTTCTTC.

The chain combines TRBV6-1 with TRBJ1-5, with D hard to call. V lost 3 bases, J lost 0 bases, and 6 bases lay in between. In germline, CDR1 is MNHNS, CDR2 SASEGT. This CDR3 contains 14 residues. The CDR3 reads CASSEGYSNQPQHF. The CDR3 DNA reads as TGTGCCAGCAGTGAGGGGTATAGCAATCAGCCCCAGCATTTT.

This clone was seen only a few times. The CDR3 DNA reads TGTGCCAGCAGTTATGGGGACAGGGATAGTGGCTACACCTTC. It codes for CASSYGDRDSGYTF. The rearrangement uses TRBV28 and TRBJ1-2, with 9 positions matching TRBD1. V trimming: 4 bases; J trimming: 7 bases; junction bases outside the gene matches: 7. This CDR3 has 14 residues. Looked up from germline, CDR1 is MDHEN and CDR2 is SYDVKM.

DNA of the CDR3: TGTGCCATCAGTGGACAGGGCAATAACTATGGCTACACCTTC. It codes for CAISGQGNNYGYTF. The J gene is TRBJ1-2, the V gene TRBV10-3; 7 nucleotides line up with TRBD1. V was clipped by 4 bases and J by 1 base; unmatched bases: 3. Per germline, CDR1 ENHRY and CDR2 SYGVKD. The length of the CDR3 is 14 residues.

V gene TRBV7-3 combines with J gene TRBJ2-1, with D possibly being TRBD2 (5 bases). V was clipped by 5 bases and J by 5 bases, with 19 bases between them. The CDR3 consists of 16 residues. Germline V gene data show CDR1 as SGHTA and CDR2 as FQGTGA. CDR3 residues: CASSPRSSALNNEQFF. The CDR3 nucleotides read TGTGCCAGCAGCCCCCGGAGTAGCGCACTGAACAATGAGCAGTTCTTC.

The chain couples TRBV9 to TRBJ2-3; the match to TRBD1 covers 10 bases. The V gene's germline CDR1 is SGDLS and CDR2 YYNGEE. The CDR3 sequence is 16 residues long. Trimming took 4 bases from V and 0 from J; bases not matched to a gene: 5. CDR3 DNA: TGTGCCAGCAGCCCAAGGGACAGGGGTAGCACAGATACGCAGTATTTT. It translates to CASSPRDRGSTDTQYF.

The chain has TRBV4-2 and TRBJ1-4; D remains unclear. CDR1 and CDR2 (germline): LGHNA, YNFKEQ. This CDR3 has 16 amino acids. Trimming took 3 bases from V and 0 from J, leaving 11 bases between them. The CDR3 nucleotides are TGTGCCAGCAGCCAGTCCTACACGGCAACTAATGAAAAACTGTTTTTT. It codes for CASSQSYTATNEKLFF.

The rearrangement uses TRBV7-9 and TRBJ1-1; D unresolved. CDR3 length: 14 amino acids. Trimming removed 1 base at V and 0 bases at J, with 6 bases between. Per the germline V gene, CDR1 is SEHNR and CDR2 is FQNEAQ (reference sequence). The CDR3 DNA reads as TGTGCCAGCAGCTTAGACGGGATGAACACTGAAGCTTTCTTT. Translated: CASSLDGMNTEAFF.

The J gene is TRBJ2-1, the V gene TRBV9; maybe TRBD2 (6 bases). Trimming shortened V by 0 bases and J by 5 bases, and 12 bases separated the two germline ends. The CDR3 is 15 residues long. Germline V CDR1 and CDR2: SGDLS, YYNGEE. CDR3 residues: CASSVGSSVHNEQFF. In DNA, the CDR3 is TGTGCCAGCAGCGTAGGGTCTAGCGTCCACAATGAGCAGTTCTTC.

The V gene is TRBV27, the J gene TRBJ1-4; tentatively, D is TRBD1 (6 bases). The germline gives CDR1 MNHEY, CDR2 SMNVEV (reference sequence). The CDR3 is 14 amino acids. V lost 3 bases and J lost 7, with 12 bases in between. This CDR3 reads CASSFRGLGEKLFF. The CDR3 DNA reads TGTGCCAGCAGTTTCAGGGGACTTGGTGAAAAACTGTTTTTT.